This TCR beta chain was obtained from a study of CD8 T cells in ankylosing spondylitis. TCRdb re-called the 5' RACE reads through MiXCR, storing one row per CDR3 protein. Counted here are about 140,000 distinct CDR3 sequences, 7% to 9% occurring once; the ten biggest clones make up less than 7.5%. This clonotype was seen many times. The specimen was synovial fluid, either unsorted or a sorted T cell fraction (not recorded which). This sequence originates from a male donor with ankylosing spondylitis.

Here the CDR3 reads CASSVVKDTEAFF. As DNA, the CDR3 is TGTGCCAGCAGCGTAGTCAAAGACACTGAAGCTTTCTTT. This chain links TRBV9 with TRBJ1-1, with D hard to call. Germline CDR1 is SGDLS and CDR2 is YYNGEE. This CDR3 comprises 13 residues. Trimming left V 0 bases short and J 3 bases short, with 6 bases between.